This T cell receptor (beta chain) was captured in a study of metastatic and nonmetastatic thyroid tumors. Study information: From malignant and benign thyroid patients, repertoires in blood and in tumor or nodule tissue were compared. Study conclusions and caveats: Within blood and tumor, benign nodules reportedly had significantly lower TCR beta diversity than malignant thyroid tumors did.

The CDR3 has 15 amino acids. V dropped 2 bases and J dropped 1 base, with 11 bases sitting between them. CDR1 is MGHRA and CDR2 is YSYEKL in the germline V gene. Patients had received no treatment of any kind before thyroid surgery. This clone was seen many times. Its specificity is unknown. Methods used by the authors: Building a distant-metastasis classifier for papillary thyroid cancer drew on CDR3 differences across clinicopathological groups. TCRdb reprocessed the PCR reads via MiXCR. The V and J calls here are based on TCRdb, not the publication. The table shows 43,000 or so clones, with about 4.2% occurring only once.

Sequenced: blood. The receptor comes from a female donor with papillary thyroid cancer or a benign thyroid nodule (not recorded which). Some clones in this sample may be carry-over from other donors' samples. The chain combines TRBV4-1 with TRBJ1-1; no clear D gene. CDR3 DNA sequence: TGCGCCAGCAGCCAACCATCCACCCCGAACACTGAAGCTTTCTTT. Protein sequence: CASSQPSTPNTEAFF.